This T cell receptor (beta chain) comes out of a study of cytomegalovirus exposure and HLA in healthy donors. In the study overall: Counted in an early data release were 85 million or so unique TCRs from HLA-typed donors.

PCR primers comprised 60 Vbeta and 13 Jbeta primers. Only in-frame clones appear in the TCRdb table, and some are missing; sequencing was by immunoSEQ multiplex PCR. The data show 110,000 to 150,000 clones, with 78% seen just once and less than 3.5% held by the top ten. This clone was found a few times. Its antigen is not known. Germline values: CDR1 SEHNR, CDR2 FQNEAQ (reference sequence). The V gene lost 3 bases and the J gene lost 3 bases, with 11 bases spanning the gap. CDR3 length equals 14 residues. Study results and caveats: Donors were assumed by presence/absence analyses to have roughly uniform sequencing depth. Reports state that TCR beta sequences accurately predicted most subjects' HLA-A and HLA-B alleles.

Sequenced material: PBMCs. The sequence came from a male donor in good health and CMV-seronegative. V gene TRBV7-9 combines with J gene TRBJ1-1; tentatively, D is TRBD1 (6 bases). CDR3 loop: CASSFRQVDTEAFF. The CDR3 DNA follows: TGTGCCAGCAGCTTCCGACAGGTGGACACTGAAGCTTTCTTT.